The clone carrying this T cell receptor (beta chain) was observed many times. This record comes from a study of response to subunit inactivated influenza vaccine. With 4 bases clipped from V and 6 bases from J, the junction kept 7 bases outside the gene matches. CDR1 and CDR2 (germline): SGHDN, FVKESK. The CDR3 length is 15 residues. TCRdb used MiXCR to reprocess the RT-PCR reads, holding one entry per CDR3 protein. The table shows more than 500,000 distinct CDR3 sequences, with 11% occurring only once. The sample was also reused in another study, on T cells expressing NK-cell markers. That report adds: TCR beta libraries carry UMIs added by 5'RACE template switching. Sequencing covered eight donors, seven HCMV-seropositive and one seronegative.

The input for sequencing was PBMCs from blood, taken on the day of vaccination. The receptor's source is a man aged 45-65 years who received an inactivated influenza vaccine. V usage is TRBV14 and J usage is TRBJ2-1; 9 nucleotides align to TRBD2. The CDR3 nucleotides read TGTGCCAGCAGCCGAAGCGGGGGGTCATTCAATGAGCAGTTCTTC. Translated, it gives CASSRSGGSFNEQFF.